The sequence of this T cell receptor (beta chain) was determined in a study of control samples from healthy donors and cancer patients. This CDR3 spans 17 amino acids. The germline CDR1 and CDR2 sequences are GTSNPN and SVGIG (reference sequence). V was clipped by 4 bases and J by 3 bases; unmatched bases: 14. Clones were sequenced by immunoSEQ multiplex PCR, and TCRdb holds only the in-frame ones, with some missing. The sample has about 69,000 clones; over 85% are singletons. This TCR was sampled from a man aged 55 to 70 with lung cancer. Sequencing input: PBMCs. The genes are TRBV30 and TRBJ2-1, with 8 bases lining up with TRBD2. The CDR3 DNA sequence: TGTGCCTGGACCTTCCGGGGGGGCTTGGGAGACTACAATGAGCAGTTCTTC. Translation gives CAWTFRGGLGDYNEQFF.